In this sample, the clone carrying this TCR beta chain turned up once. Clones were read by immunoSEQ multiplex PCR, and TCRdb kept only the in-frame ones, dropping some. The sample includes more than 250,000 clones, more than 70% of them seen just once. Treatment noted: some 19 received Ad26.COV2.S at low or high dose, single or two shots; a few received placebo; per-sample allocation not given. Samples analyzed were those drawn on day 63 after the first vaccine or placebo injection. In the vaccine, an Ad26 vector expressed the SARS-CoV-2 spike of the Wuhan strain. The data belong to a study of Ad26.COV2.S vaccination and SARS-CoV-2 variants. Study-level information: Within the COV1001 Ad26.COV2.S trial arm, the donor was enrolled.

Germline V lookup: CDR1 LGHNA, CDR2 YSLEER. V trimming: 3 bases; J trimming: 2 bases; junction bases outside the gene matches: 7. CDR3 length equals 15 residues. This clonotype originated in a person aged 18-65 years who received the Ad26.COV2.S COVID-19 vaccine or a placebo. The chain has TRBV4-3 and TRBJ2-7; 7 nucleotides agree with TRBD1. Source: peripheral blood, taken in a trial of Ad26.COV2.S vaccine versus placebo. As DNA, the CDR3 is TGCGCCAGCAGCCAGCAGACAGGGACCCCCTACGAGCAGTACTTC. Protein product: CASSQQTGTPYEQYF.